The 30 T cell receptor beta chains below were found in one sample sequenced in a study of cytomegalovirus exposure and HLA in healthy donors. The primer mix had 60 Vbeta and 13 Jbeta primers. Clones were read by immunoSEQ multiplex PCR, and TCRdb kept only the in-frame ones, dropping some. The sample includes about 160,000 clones, under 80% of them seen just once. Sequencing used PBMCs. The source is a man aged 40-50 years in good health and CMV-seronegative.

This chain joins TRBV5-4 and TRBJ1-3, with 7 bases matching TRBD1. J was trimmed by 0 bases and V by 4 bases; bases with no gene match: 1. Germline CDR1 is SGHNT and CDR2 is YYREEE (reference sequence). This CDR3 has 14 residues. Here the CDR3 reads CASSRQGSGNTIYF. DNA of the CDR3: TGTGCCAGCAGCCGACAGGGCTCTGGAAACACCATATATTTT.

This chain links TRBV11-2 with TRBJ1-3; D is possibly TRBD1 (6 bases). The CDR3 is 15 amino acids. Germline CDR1 and CDR2: SGHAT and FQNNGV. V gave up 5 bases and J gave up 0 bases, with 11 bases separating them. CDR3 DNA sequence: TGTGCCAGCAGCGCAGGACAGTTCTCTGGAAACACCATATATTTT. It specifies CASSAGQFSGNTIYF.

This clone turned up a few times. Here the CDR3 reads CASSPGATQGGYTF. The CDR3 DNA reads TGTGCCAGCTCACCGGGGGCCACACAGGGGGGCTACACCTTC. The chain combines TRBV18 with TRBJ1-2, with 7 bases lining up with TRBD1. After removal of 3 bases from V and 8 bases from J, the junction contained 9 bases not matched to a gene. CDR3 length: 14 residues. From germline, CDR1 is KGHSH and CDR2 LQKENI.

J is TRBJ2-1 and V is TRBV9; TRBD2 agrees at 12 bases. Trimming cost V 5 bases and J 6 bases; bases outside gene matches: 3. The CDR3 runs 14 residues. The germline V gene encodes CDR1 SGDLS and CDR2 YYNGEE. The CDR3 protein is CASSPGLAGNEQFF. The CDR3 DNA sequence: TGTGCCAGCAGTCCGGGACTAGCGGGCAATGAGCAGTTCTTC.

V is TRBV2 and J is TRBJ2-7; 12 bases line up with TRBD2. The CDR3 has 17 residues. V shed 6 bases, J shed 2 bases, and the junction held 11 bases outside the gene matches. CDR1 and CDR2 from the germline V gene are SNHLY and FYNNEI. CDR3 loop: CASRPTSGGLTPYEQYF. As DNA, the CDR3 is TGTGCCAGCAGACCTACTAGCGGGGGGTTAACCCCCTACGAGCAGTACTTC.

This chain uses TRBV2 with TRBJ1-4; D is unresolved. V was pared by 6 bases and J by 8 bases, with 16 bases between. The CDR3 extends over 14 amino acids. CDR1 and CDR2 from the germline V gene are SNHLY and FYNNEI. The CDR3 reads CASRRGVSLEKLFF. The DNA of the CDR3 is TGTGCCAGCAGACGGGGAGTGAGTCTCGAAAAACTGTTTTTT.

This clone occurred once. The chain links TRBV5-1 to TRBJ2-2; 7 bases align to TRBD1. The CDR3 consists of 20 residues. CDR1 is SGHRS and CDR2 is YFSETQ in the germline V gene. V lost 5 bases, J lost 0 bases, and 19 bases stayed unmatched. DNA of the CDR3: TGCGCCAGCAGACTACTCACCCACCACCGGGACAGCGCGAACACCGGGGAGCTGTTTTTT. Its translation: CASRLLTHHRDSANTGELFF.

This sequence joins TRBV10-3 and TRBJ2-7, with 11 bases lining up with TRBD2. V shed 10 bases, J shed 6 bases, and the junction held 2 bases outside the gene matches. This CDR3 contains 11 residues. The V gene's germline CDR1 is ENHRY and CDR2 SYGVKD. For the CDR3, the DNA is TGTGCCAGCGGGACTAGCGGCGAGCAGTACTTC. Translated, it gives CASGTSGEQYF.

The chain carries TRBV5-1 and TRBJ2-1; the match to TRBD1 covers 10 bases. This CDR3 has 14 residues. Trimming cost V 4 bases and J 6 bases; bases outside gene matches: 4. CDR1 and CDR2 from the germline V gene are SGHRS and YFSETQ. The CDR3 reads CASSTGTGVNEQFF. As DNA, the CDR3 is TGCGCCAGCAGCACAGGGACAGGGGTCAATGAGCAGTTCTTC.

The V and J genes are TRBV5-4 and TRBJ1-1; 7 nucleotides line up with TRBD1. This CDR3 contains 15 residues. V trimming: 2 bases; J trimming: 12 bases; junction bases outside the gene matches: 16. Germline V gives CDR1 SGHNT, CDR2 YYREEE (reference sequence). CDR3 residues: CASSLTPPTGKNPFF. As DNA, the CDR3 is TGTGCCAGCAGCTTAACCCCCCCGACAGGGAAGAATCCTTTCTTT. The variable domain in full, with the rest retrieved from reference TRBV5-4 and TRBJ1-1, is ETGVTQSPTHLIKTRGQQVTLRCSSQSGHNTVSWYQQALGQGPQFIFQYYREEENGRGNFPPRFSGLQFPNYSSELNVNALELDDSALYLCASSLTPPTGKNPFFGQGTRLTVV.

The chain links TRBV28 to TRBJ2-7; 7 nucleotides line up with TRBD1. The CDR3 is made up of 14 amino acids. The germline CDR1 and CDR2 sequences are MDHEN and SYDVKM. V was clipped by 1 base and J by 6 bases; unmatched bases: 6. CDR3 protein: CASSLYGNRGEQYF. The CDR3 region has the DNA TGTGCCAGCAGTTTATATGGGAACAGGGGCGAGCAGTACTTC.

The chain has TRBV6-1 and TRBJ1-4; 7 bases align to TRBD1. The CDR3 sequence is 15 residues long. Per the germline V gene, CDR1 is MNHNS and CDR2 is SASEGT. The V gene end was trimmed by 3 bases and the J gene end by 7 bases; junction bases not matched to a gene: 8. In DNA form, the CDR3 reads TGTGCCAGCAGTGACGGACAGGTTTTTAGTGAAAAACTGTTTTTT. It codes for CASSDGQVFSEKLFF.

The chain uses TRBV7-2 and TRBJ2-5; D call uncertain. The germline V gene has CDR1 SGHTA and CDR2 FQGNSA. V was cut by 5 bases and J by 5 bases, with 9 bases left in between. The CDR3 consists of 12 residues. CDR3 coding DNA: TGTGCCAGCAGCCAGATGGGCGAGACCCAGTACTTC. Translation: CASSQMGETQYF.

The rearrangement joins TRBV7-3 to TRBJ2-1; 7 nucleotides line up with TRBD1. Germline loops: CDR1 SGHTA, CDR2 FQGTGA. Trimming cost V 6 bases and J 9 bases; bases outside gene matches: 14. The CDR3 covers 15 residues. Here the CDR3 reads CASSPTTGEWGEQFF. The CDR3 DNA follows: TGTGCCAGCAGTCCTACAACAGGGGAGTGGGGTGAGCAGTTCTTC. Drawing the rest from reference TRBV7-3 and TRBJ2-1, the complete variable domain is GAGVSQTPSNKVTEKGKYVELRCDPISGHTALYWYRQSLGQGPEFLIYFQGTGAADDSGLPNDRFFAVRPEGSVSTLKIQRTERGDSAVYLCASSPTTGEWGEQFFGPGTRLTVL.

The rearrangement uses TRBV15 and TRBJ1-2; 7 bases line up with TRBD1. The CDR3 sequence is 13 residues long. The germline CDR1 and CDR2 sequences are LNHNV and YYDKDF (reference sequence). J lost 5 bases, V lost 3 bases, and 3 bases had no gene match. In DNA form, the CDR3 reads TGTGCCACCAGCAGGGGGGACAGTTATGGCTACACCTTC. Residues: CATSRGDSYGYTF. The full variable domain, its missing parts supplied by reference TRBV15 and TRBJ1-2, is DAMVIQNPRYQVTQFGKPVTLSCSQTLNHNVMYWYQQKSSQAPKLLFHYYDKDFNNEADTPDNFQSRRPNTSFCFLDIRSPGLGDTAMYLCATSRGDSYGYTFGSGTRLTVV.

This clone was counted a few times. This chain links TRBV6-6 with TRBJ1-3; D remains unclear. The germline V gene encodes CDR1 MNHNY and CDR2 SVGAGI (reference sequence). V was cut by 3 bases and J by 3 bases, with 12 bases left in between. The CDR3 extends over 15 amino acids. CDR3 protein: CASSYAPRLGNTIYF. For the CDR3, the DNA is TGTGCCAGCAGTTATGCGCCCCGTCTTGGAAACACCATATATTTT.

The chain combines TRBV6-5 with TRBJ2-7; 8 nucleotides match TRBD2. This CDR3 is 13 amino acids long. In germline, CDR1 is MNHEY, CDR2 SVGAGI. J gave up 8 bases and V 5 bases, and 8 bases lay outside the gene matches. The CDR3, as DNA: TGTGCCAGCAGTGAGGGACTAGGCCCTCAGCAGTACTTC. Its protein is CASSEGLGPQQYF.

This rearrangement joins TRBV5-1 to TRBJ2-1; TRBD2 aligns across 12 bases. This CDR3 has 15 residues. Germline V CDR1 and CDR2: SGHRS, YFSETQ. V shed 3 bases, J shed 7 bases, and the junction held 5 bases outside the gene matches. The CDR3 is CASSSLAGGPNEQFF. The CDR3 DNA reads TGCGCCAGCAGCTCTCTAGCGGGGGGGCCTAATGAGCAGTTCTTC.

The V call is TRBV9, the J call TRBJ2-5; the match to TRBD2 covers 7 bases. Germline CDR1 SGDLS, CDR2 YYNGEE. Trimming cost V 2 bases and J 6 bases; bases outside gene matches: 10. This CDR3 contains 15 residues. Here the CDR3 DNA reads TGTGCCAGCAGCGTCGGGGCAGGGAGGGAGAAGACCCAGTACTTC. The encoded protein is CASSVGAGREKTQYF.

The J gene is TRBJ1-1, the V gene TRBV5-1, with a weak D call TRBD1 (5 bases). Germline-derived CDR1 and CDR2 are SGHRS and YFSETQ. The CDR3 sequence is 13 residues long. Trimming removed 3 bases at V and 3 bases at J, with 9 bases between. The CDR3, as DNA: TGCGCCAGCAGCTGGCCGGGGGACACTGAAGCTTTCTTT. Protein product: CASSWPGDTEAFF.

This clone has more than one count but fewer than ten. The chain recombines TRBV4-1 with TRBJ2-6; no firm D call. The CDR3 has 14 residues. Looked up from germline, CDR1 is MGHRA and CDR2 is YSYEKL. V was trimmed by 3 bases and J by 0 bases, leaving 3 bases between them. In DNA, the CDR3 is TGCGCCAGCAGCCAGGCCTCTGGGGCCAACGTCCTGACTTTC. Translated: CASSQASGANVLTF.

Here the CDR3 reads CASCRGSAYEQYF. CDR3 in DNA: TGTGCCAGTTGCAGGGGGAGTGCGTACGAGCAGTACTTC. The chain joins TRBV27 to TRBJ2-7, with TRBD1 matching 7 bases. V gave up 9 bases and J gave up 4 bases; unmatched junction bases: 9. The CDR3 totals 13 residues. The V gene's germline CDR1 is MNHEY and CDR2 SMNVEV (reference sequence).

This clone has only a few counts. The chain joins TRBV27 to TRBJ1-2; a weak D match, TRBD1 (5 bases). Germline V gene lookup returns CDR1 MNHEY and CDR2 SMNVEV (reference sequence). V lost 5 bases and J 0 bases, leaving 13 bases between the germline ends. This CDR3 is built from 15 residues. This CDR3 is CASSRRGGTNYGYTF. As DNA, the CDR3 is TGTGCCAGCAGTCGCCGCGGGGGAACTAACTATGGCTACACCTTC.

Remarks on this clone: Other nucleotide sequences from this sample produce the same CDR3. V is TRBV27 and J is TRBJ1-6; D call uncertain. The length of the CDR3 is 12 residues. The germline CDR1 and CDR2 sequences are MNHEY and SMNVEV (reference sequence). Trimming left V 8 bases short and J 8 bases short, with 10 bases between. The CDR3 protein is CASSLLYSPLHF. CDR3 DNA sequence: TGTGCCAGCTCCCTCCTTTATTCACCCCTCCACTTT.

This sequence joins TRBV30 and TRBJ2-7, with no clear D. Germline assignment: CDR1 GTSNPN and CDR2 SVGIG (reference sequence). The CDR3 is 11 amino acids. V shed 3 bases and J shed 1 base, with 4 bases lying between them. The CDR3 sequence: CAWSLSYEQYF. CDR3 bases: TGTGCCTGGAGCCTGTCCTACGAGCAGTACTTC.

This clone was observed once. This sequence joins TRBV28 and TRBJ1-2; tentatively, D is TRBD1 (5 bases). Germline V CDR1 and CDR2: MDHEN, SYDVKM. Trimming pared 5 bases from V and 2 bases from J, leaving 12 bases between. The CDR3 contains 14 residues. In DNA, the CDR3 is TGTGCCAGCAGTGAGCCCAGGGTGAACTATGGCTACACCTTC. It is translated as CASSEPRVNYGYTF.

The chain links TRBV6-5 to TRBJ1-2; unclear D gene. V gave up 6 bases and J gave up 6 bases, with 8 bases separating them. Germline V gene data show CDR1 as MNHEY and CDR2 as SVGAGI. The CDR3 consists of 11 residues. The CDR3: CASSRIDGYTF. The DNA for the CDR3 is TGTGCCAGCAGCCGAATAGATGGCTACACCTTC.

Worth noting for this clone: Germline is not matched at one junction end, which may reflect a read error. This chain joins TRBV13 and TRBJ2-1; TRBD2 might be the D (5 bases). Per germline, CDR1 PRHDT and CDR2 FYEKMQ (reference sequence). The CDR3 length is 16 residues. The CDR3 sequence is CASSVGLAVPYNEQFF. The DNA of the CDR3 is TGTGCCAGCAGCGTAGGCCTAGCCGTCCCATACAATGAGCAGTTCTTC. The full variable domain, with the rest looked up from reference TRBV13 and TRBJ2-1, is AAGVIQSPRHLIKEKRETATLKCYPIPRHDTVYWYQQGPGQDPQFLISFYEKMQSDKGSIPDRFSAQQFSDYHSELNMSSLELGDSALYFCASSVGLAVPYNEQFFGPGTRLTVL.

About this clone itself: Germline and junction disagree at one end, which may indicate a read error. V gene TRBV7-3 combines with J gene TRBJ1-5; 7 nucleotides align to TRBD1. Per germline, CDR1 SGHTA and CDR2 FQGTGA. This CDR3 region has 14 residues. The CDR3 nucleotides are TGTTCCAGCAGTCCCGCAGGGGGAGTTCAGCCCCAGCATTTT. Amino acid sequence: CSSSPAGGVQPQHF.

This sequence joins TRBV5-1 and TRBJ2-3; TRBD2 might be the D (6 bases). The CDR3 loop spans 16 amino acids. Germline assignment: CDR1 SGHRS and CDR2 YFSETQ. V was trimmed by 0 bases and J by 1 base, leaving 12 bases between them. This CDR3 reads CASSLALGGGTDTQYF. In nucleotides, the CDR3 is TGCGCCAGCAGCTTGGCCTTGGGGGGAGGCACAGATACGCAGTATTTT.